This T cell receptor beta chain was captured by sequencing in a study of blood T cell repertoires in COVID-19. Study as a whole: T cells, B-cell-depleted T cells, or PBMCs provided the cDNA or gDNA that served as material.

The ends lost 10 bases at V and 3 bases at J; junction bases unmatched: 8. The CDR3 length is 15 residues. Germline values: CDR1 MNHEY, CDR2 SVGAGI. The authors' processing: Nucleated cell number was recorded as an estimate derived from reference gene primer amplification. TCRdb's table, derived via immunoSEQ multiplex PCR, lists solely in-frame clones and lacks some. V, J and clone size are those of that table, while D and trimming were read from the DNA. This table holds roughly 110,000 clones, approximately 90% found once. Material: peripheral blood. This TCR came from a woman aged 25 to 39 with acute or convalescent COVID-19. This chain connects TRBV6-5 to TRBJ2-2; 10 bases are shared with TRBD1. Here the CDR3 reads CATMGQGYYTGELFF. In DNA, the CDR3 is TGTGCCACCATGGGACAGGGGTATTACACCGGGGAGCTGTTTTTT.